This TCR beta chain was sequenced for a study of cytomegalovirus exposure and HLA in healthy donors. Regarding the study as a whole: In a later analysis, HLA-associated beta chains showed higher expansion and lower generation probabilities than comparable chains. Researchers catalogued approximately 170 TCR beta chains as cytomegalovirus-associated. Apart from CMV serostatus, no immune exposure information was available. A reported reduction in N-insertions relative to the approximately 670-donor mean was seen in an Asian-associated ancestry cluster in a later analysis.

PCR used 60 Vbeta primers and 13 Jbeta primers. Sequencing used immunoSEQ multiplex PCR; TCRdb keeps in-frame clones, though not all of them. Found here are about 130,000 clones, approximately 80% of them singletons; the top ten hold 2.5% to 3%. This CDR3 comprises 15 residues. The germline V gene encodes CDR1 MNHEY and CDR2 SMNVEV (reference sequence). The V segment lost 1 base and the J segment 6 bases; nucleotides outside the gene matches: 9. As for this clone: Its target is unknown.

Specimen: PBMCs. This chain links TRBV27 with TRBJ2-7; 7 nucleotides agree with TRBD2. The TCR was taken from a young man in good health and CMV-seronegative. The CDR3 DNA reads TGTGCCAGCAGTTTATACACGGGAGGAGGTGGCGAGCAGTACTTC. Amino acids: CASSLYTGGGGEQYF.